The rows below give T cell receptor beta chains drawn from one sample of a study of beta chain features in type 1 diabetes. Profiled with immunoSEQ multiplex PCR; TCRdb holds only in-frame clones, not every one. The sample lists 300,000 or so clones, 13% occurring once. The sequencing sample was made of naive CD4+ T cells from blood. Receptor source: a woman between 18 and 29 years old with type 1 diabetes. The conserved cysteine and the conserved F or W are not part of the CDR3 here. The D gene is left open where the match is weak. The size entry is marked missing in some rows and otherwise reads once, few, many or a size class.

V gene: TRBV25-1; clone size: few; D gene: NA; J gene: TRBJ2-7; CDR3 protein: ASFGSSYEQY
V gene: TRBV29-1; clone size: few; D gene: TRBD1; J gene: TRBJ2-5; CDR3 protein: SVVGQAYQETQY
V gene: TRBV7-2; clone size: few; D gene: TRBD1; J gene: TRBJ2-5; CDR3 protein: ASSARQGPGTQY
V gene: TRBV18; clone size: few; D gene: TRBD2; J gene: TRBJ2-1; CDR3 protein: ASSPPLRGRAVLGYNEQF
V gene: TRBV11-2; clone size: few; D gene: NA; J gene: TRBJ2-3; CDR3 protein: ASSPRAGRTDTQY
V gene: TRBV7-9; clone size: few; D gene: NA; J gene: TRBJ1-1; CDR3 protein: ASSLSTGTSMNTEAF
V gene: TRBV29-1; clone size: few; D gene: NA; J gene: TRBJ2-5; CDR3 protein: SGLGRLEETQY
V gene: TRBV7-2; clone size: NA; D gene: NA; J gene: TRBJ2-3; CDR3 protein: ASSLPIQLERVTDTQY
V gene: TRBV7-8; clone size: NA; D gene: NA; J gene: TRBJ1-5; CDR3 protein: ASSANRGNQPQH
V gene: TRBV18; clone size: NA; D gene: NA; J gene: TRBJ1-5; CDR3 protein: ASSPAGDQPQH
V gene: TRBV27; clone size: NA; D gene: NA; J gene: TRBJ1-5; CDR3 protein: ASSLDSRFNQPQH
V gene: TRBV6-5; clone size: few; D gene: TRBD1; J gene: TRBJ2-7; CDR3 protein: ASSYSVSGGYEQY
V gene: TRBV13; clone size: NA; D gene: TRBD1; J gene: TRBJ1-2; CDR3 protein: ASSLGTGNLPVSGYT
V gene: TRBV28; clone size: few; D gene: TRBD1; J gene: TRBJ1-2; CDR3 protein: ASSLGRGIGYT
V gene: TRBV4-2; clone size: few; D gene: NA; J gene: TRBJ2-1; CDR3 protein: ASSQDEVRGFSGEQF
V gene: TRBV2; clone size: few; D gene: NA; J gene: TRBJ2-5; CDR3 protein: ASRRETQETQY
V gene: TRBV4-3; clone size: few; D gene: NA; J gene: TRBJ2-3; CDR3 protein: ASSLRDRDTQY
V gene: TRBV30; clone size: few; D gene: TRBD2; J gene: TRBJ2-7; CDR3 protein: AWSGTRNYEQY
V gene: TRBV30; clone size: NA; D gene: TRBD1; J gene: TRBJ2-7; CDR3 protein: AWSPPDRDHYEQY
V gene: TRBV29-1; clone size: NA; D gene: TRBD1; J gene: TRBJ1-1; CDR3 protein: STGQGLVNTEAF
V gene: TRBV25-1; clone size: NA; D gene: TRBD1; J gene: TRBJ1-1; CDR3 protein: ASSGQGKAEAF
V gene: TRBV2; clone size: NA; D gene: TRBD1; J gene: TRBJ2-1; CDR3 protein: ASSARGRNNEQF
V gene: TRBV2; clone size: few; D gene: TRBD1; J gene: TRBJ2-5; CDR3 protein: ASRVGTGGETQY
V gene: TRBV29-1; clone size: many; D gene: TRBD1; J gene: TRBJ2-1; CDR3 protein: SGPGQGLNEQF
V gene: TRBV25-1; clone size: few; D gene: NA; J gene: TRBJ2-3; CDR3 protein: ASTRPGSADTQY
V gene: TRBV2; clone size: few; D gene: NA; J gene: TRBJ2-3; CDR3 protein: ASKTDSTDTQY
V gene: TRBV11-2; clone size: few; D gene: NA; J gene: TRBJ2-5; CDR3 protein: ASSLGWSETQY
V gene: TRBV19; clone size: NA; D gene: TRBD2; J gene: TRBJ2-3; CDR3 protein: ASSPRGSGSADTQY
V gene: TRBV7-2; clone size: NA; D gene: TRBD1; J gene: TRBJ1-3; CDR3 protein: ASSSQGAISGNTIY
V gene: TRBV7-3; clone size: NA; D gene: TRBD2; J gene: TRBJ2-7; CDR3 protein: ASSLRGTSVYEQY
V gene: TRBV7-2; clone size: NA; D gene: TRBD1; J gene: TRBJ1-2; CDR3 protein: ASSLTITGVNYGYT
V gene: TRBV7-3; clone size: NA; D gene: NA; J gene: TRBJ2-6; CDR3 protein: ASSLIHFGGANVLT
V gene: TRBV27; clone size: NA; D gene: TRBD1; J gene: TRBJ2-1; CDR3 protein: ASSFGTGHNEQF
V gene: TRBV9; clone size: NA; D gene: TRBD1; J gene: TRBJ1-2; CDR3 protein: ASSGQADGYT
V gene: TRBV28; clone size: few; D gene: TRBD2; J gene: TRBJ2-5; CDR3 protein: ASGPAGGPGETQY